Listed below are T cell receptor beta chains from one sample, sequenced in a study of response to subunit inactivated influenza vaccine. TCRdb used MiXCR to reprocess the RT-PCR reads, holding one entry per CDR3 protein. This sample has approximately 530,000 distinct CDR3 sequences, with approximately 7.7% found just once. The sequenced sample was PBMCs from blood, obtained 23 to 25 months after vaccination. These receptors were obtained from a man aged 50-75 years who received an inactivated influenza vaccine. Both conserved end residues are part of each CDR3. A D gene is named only where the DNA matches it firmly. Clone sizes are given selectively: once, few, many, or a class where the clone is expanded.

D	V	size	J	CDR3	DNA
.	TRBV6-2/TRBV6-3	few	TRBJ2-7	CASSYRGGQLQDEQYF	TGTGCCAGCAGCTATCGTGGGGGTCAGCTTCAGGACGAGCAGTACTTC
TRBD2	TRBV7-2	many	TRBJ2-3	CASSLTPSGGVTDTQYF	TGTGCCAGCAGCTTAACCCCTAGCGGGGGGGTCACAGATACGCAGTATTTT
TRBD2	TRBV4-2	.	TRBJ2-4	CASSQQGLAGGPGNIQYF	TGTGCCAGCAGCCAACAGGGACTAGCGGGGGGCCCGGGGAACATTCAGTACTTC
.	TRBV14	few	TRBJ2-5	CASSQERGVQETQYF	TGTGCCAGCAGCCAAGAAAGAGGGGTTCAAGAGACCCAGTACTTC
.	TRBV15	many	TRBJ2-5	CATSRGDGSYQETQYF	TGTGCCACCAGCAGGGGGGACGGCTCGTACCAAGAGACCCAGTACTTC
.	TRBV5-1	.	TRBJ2-5	CASSLERGEETQYF	TGCGCCAGCAGCTTGGAGAGGGGCGAAGAGACCCAGTACTTC
.	TRBV27	many	TRBJ2-1	CASVSRSPGEQFF	TGTGCCAGCGTATCCCGGTCCCCAGGTGAGCAGTTCTTC
.	TRBV7-9	few	TRBJ2-1	CASSVSTNEQFF	TGTGCCAGCAGCGTGTCCACTAATGAGCAGTTCTTC
TRBD2	TRBV7-2	few	TRBJ2-3	CASSSTSGATTDTQYF	TGTGCCAGCAGTTCGACTAGCGGGGCGACCACAGATACGCAGTATTTT
.	TRBV20-1	few	TRBJ2-7	CSARDRTNSYEQYF	TGCAGTGCTAGAGATCGGACAAACTCCTACGAGCAGTACTTC
.	TRBV20-1	few	TRBJ2-5	CSASGLSKFQETQYF	TGCAGTGCTAGCGGACTCTCAAAATTCCAAGAGACCCAGTACTTC
.	TRBV12-3/TRBV12-4	many	TRBJ1-5	CASRLRAGDGNQPQHF	TGTGCCAGCAGACTCCGGGCGGGGGATGGTAATCAGCCCCAGCATTTT
TRBD1	TRBV7-9	.	TRBJ1-5	CASSLGTGGFNQPQHF	TGTGCCAGCAGCTTAGGGACAGGGGGTTTCAATCAGCCCCAGCATTTT
TRBD1	TRBV5-4	.	TRBJ2-5	CASSYGTGGRETQYF	TGTGCCAGCAGCTACGGGACAGGGGGCAGAGAGACCCAGTACTTC
TRBD1	TRBV7-9	few	TRBJ2-7	CASSSWDSYEQYF	TGTGCCAGCAGCTCCTGGGACAGTTACGAGCAGTACTTC
TRBD2	TRBV4-1	.	TRBJ2-3	CASSQDGGGTDTQYF	TGCGCCAGCAGCCAAGATGGGGGGGGCACAGATACGCAGTATTTT
TRBD2	TRBV29-1	few	TRBJ2-3	CSVTGLAGFGTDTQYF	TGCAGCGTTACGGGACTAGCGGGCTTCGGGACAGATACGCAGTATTTT
TRBD2	TRBV5-6	few	TRBJ2-1	CASSLVVLAGPNEQFF	TGTGCCAGCAGCTTGGTGGTACTAGCGGGGCCGAATGAGCAGTTCTTC
TRBD1	TRBV4-2	many	TRBJ2-7	CASSPGQGLTPYEQYF	TGTGCCAGCAGCCCCGGACAGGGCCTTACTCCATACGAGCAGTACTTC
TRBD2	TRBV20-1	many	TRBJ2-1	CSARDASGRNEQFF	TGCAGTGCTAGAGATGCTAGCGGGAGGAATGAGCAGTTCTTC
.	TRBV10-2	many	TRBJ1-1	CASKQGPLMNTEAFF	TGCGCCAGTAAACAGGGCCCCCTCATGAACACTGAAGCTTTCTTT
.	TRBV3-1	many	TRBJ2-1	CASSQDGLNEQFF	TGTGCCAGCAGCCAAGACGGTCTCAATGAGCAGTTCTTC
.	TRBV11-2	many	TRBJ1-3	CASSLDLYSGNTIYF	TGTGCCAGCAGCTTAGATCTATACAGTGGAAACACCATATATTTT
TRBD1	TRBV5-5	.	TRBJ2-7	CASSHRDRGLYEQYF	TGTGCCAGCAGCCATCGGGACAGGGGGTTGTACGAGCAGTACTTC
.	TRBV12-3/TRBV12-4	many	TRBJ1-2	CASSSGAGLQGYTF	TGTGCCAGCAGTTCGGGCGCAGGGTTACAAGGCTACACCTTC
.	TRBV4-1	few	TRBJ1-3	CASSQDSGEAGNTIYF	TGCGCCAGCAGCCAAGATAGCGGGGAGGCTGGAAACACCATATATTTT
.	TRBV10-3	few	TRBJ1-5	CAISEWGDQPQHF	TGTGCCATCAGTGAGTGGGGGGATCAGCCCCAGCATTTT
.	TRBV29-1	few	TRBJ2-7	CSVAEGTTYEQYF	TGCAGCGTTGCGGAGGGAACAACCTACGAGCAGTACTTC
TRBD1	TRBV5-8	few	TRBJ2-3	CASSWTGGSTDTQYF	TGTGCCAGCAGCTGGACAGGGGGAAGCACAGATACGCAGTATTTT
.	TRBV5-1	many	TRBJ2-1	CASSFGRANEQFF	TGCGCCAGCAGCTTCGGCAGGGCCAATGAGCAGTTCTTC
.	TRBV12-3/TRBV12-4	many	TRBJ1-1	CASSLEQFDTEAFF	TGTGCCAGCAGTTTAGAACAGTTTGACACTGAAGCTTTCTTT
.	TRBV9	many	TRBJ1-2	CASSPGGRSGYTF	TGTGCCAGCAGCCCGGGGGGGAGATCCGGCTACACCTTC
.	TRBV7-6	.	TRBJ2-1	CASSLDVASEQFF	TGTGCCAGCAGCTTAGATGTGGCCTCTGAGCAGTTCTTC
.	TRBV7-9	.	TRBJ2-7	CASSFTASEQYF	TGTGCCAGCAGCTTTACAGCATCCGAGCAGTACTTC
.	TRBV12-3/TRBV12-4	many	TRBJ2-4	CARDRLAKNIQYF	TGTGCCAGAGACAGACTAGCCAAAAACATTCAGTACTTC
.	TRBV20-1	many	TRBJ1-1	CSARDGSTEAFF	TGCAGTGCTAGGGACGGTAGTACTGAAGCTTTCTTT
.	TRBV18	.	TRBJ1-1	CASSKNRPGPNTEAFF	TGTGCCAGCTCAAAGAACCGGCCAGGGCCGAACACTGAAGCTTTCTTT
.	TRBV6-1	.	TRBJ2-2	CASLRNANTGELFF	TGTGCCAGCCTCCGGAACGCGAACACCGGGGAGCTGTTTTTT
TRBD1	TRBV7-8	.	TRBJ1-2	CASSSTGGAGYGYTF	TGTGCCAGCAGCTCGACAGGGGGCGCGGGCTATGGCTACACCTTC
.	TRBV29-1	.	TRBJ1-1	CSSRLQGRETEAFF	TGCAGCTCCCGCCTACAGGGTCGGGAGACTGAAGCTTTCTTT
.	TRBV20-1	few	TRBJ2-7	CSASWTETQPFYEQYF	TGCAGTGCTAGCTGGACAGAAACACAACCCTTCTACGAGCAGTACTTC
TRBD2	TRBV4-2	many	TRBJ2-7	CASSQDRVAGESYEQYF	TGTGCCAGCAGCCAAGATCGGGTAGCGGGGGAGTCCTACGAGCAGTACTTC
.	TRBV21-1	.	TRBJ2-7	CASSIYKQYF	TGTGCCAGCAGTATTTACAAGCAGTACTTC
TRBD2	TRBV10-2	.	TRBJ2-2	CASGLSGGAGTGELFF	TGCGCCAGCGGGCTGAGCGGGGGGGCGGGCACCGGGGAGCTGTTTTTT
TRBD1	TRBV2	.	TRBJ1-2	CARRQGFDGYTF	TGTGCCAGGAGACAGGGATTCGATGGCTACACCTTC
.	TRBV6-2/TRBV6-3	many	TRBJ2-5	CASSYSGDETQYF	TGTGCCAGCAGTTACTCGGGGGATGAGACCCAGTACTTC
TRBD1	TRBV28	few	TRBJ1-1	CASSKGANSKAFF	TGTGCCAGCAGTAAGGGGGCTAATAGTAAAGCTTTCTTT
.	TRBV20-1	few	TRBJ1-5	CSAWDIGAQYSNQPQHF	TGCAGTGCTTGGGATATCGGGGCACAGTATAGCAATCAGCCCCAGCATTTT
.	TRBV4-1	.	TRBJ1-4	CASSQGGFGALFF	TGCGCCAGCAGCCAAGGGGGATTTGGTGCGCTGTTTTTT
TRBD2	TRBV28	few	TRBJ2-1	CASSPVWAGDNEQFF	TGTGCCAGCAGCCCCGTCTGGGCGGGAGACAATGAGCAGTTCTTC
TRBD2	TRBV4-1	.	TRBJ2-2	CASSPGLAGILTGELFF	TGCGCCAGCAGCCCGGGACTAGCGGGGATTCTCACCGGGGAGCTGTTTTTT
TRBD2	TRBV15	many	TRBJ2-5	CATSRDLGLPQETQYF	TGTGCCACCAGCAGAGATTTGGGACTACCTCAAGAGACCCAGTACTTC
TRBD2	TRBV20-1	.	TRBJ2-6	CSATSVSWDSGANVLTF	TGCAGTGCAACTAGCGTAAGCTGGGACTCTGGGGCCAACGTCCTGACTTTC